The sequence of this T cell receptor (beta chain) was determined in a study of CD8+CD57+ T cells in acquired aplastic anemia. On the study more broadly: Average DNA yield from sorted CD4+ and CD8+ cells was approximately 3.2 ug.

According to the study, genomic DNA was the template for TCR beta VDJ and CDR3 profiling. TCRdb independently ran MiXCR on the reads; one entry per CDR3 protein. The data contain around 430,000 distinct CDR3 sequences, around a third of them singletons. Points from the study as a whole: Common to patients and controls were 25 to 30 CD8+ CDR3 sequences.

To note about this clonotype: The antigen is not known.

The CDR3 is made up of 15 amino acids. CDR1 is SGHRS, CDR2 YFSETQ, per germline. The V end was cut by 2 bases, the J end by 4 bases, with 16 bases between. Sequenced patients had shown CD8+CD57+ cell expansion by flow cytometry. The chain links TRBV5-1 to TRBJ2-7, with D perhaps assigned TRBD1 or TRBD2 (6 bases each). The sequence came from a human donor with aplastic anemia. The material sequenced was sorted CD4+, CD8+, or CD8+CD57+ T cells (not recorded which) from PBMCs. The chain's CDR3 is CASSFEGGSTYEQYF. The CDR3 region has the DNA TGCGCCAGCAGCTTTGAGGGGGGTTCTACTTACGAGCAGTACTTC.